One and the same sample provided the 16 T cell receptor beta chains below, sequenced in a study of T cell repertoires in cytomegalovirus infection. TCRdb re-called the reads with MiXCR, one entry per CDR3 protein. Here the sample spans more than 85,000 distinct CDR3 sequences, 16% being singletons. Sequencing was performed on PBMCs. The receptors derive from a human donor in good health (CMV status not recorded). Some clones in this sample may be carry-over from other donors' samples.

In this sample, this clonotype turned up many times. This chain uses TRBV29-1 with TRBJ1-4; perhaps TRBD1 as D (5 bases). Germline assignment: CDR1 SQVTM and CDR2 ANQGSEA. Trimming shortened V by 4 bases and J by 5 bases, and 11 bases separated the two germline ends. The CDR3 runs to 13 residues. The CDR3 region is CSVAGATNEKLFF. CDR3 in DNA: TGCAGCGTTGCCGGGGCTACGAATGAAAAACTGTTTTTT.

This clonotype occurred a few times. The chain carries TRBV27 and TRBJ2-7, with TRBD1 matching 8 bases. The CDR3 covers 15 residues. The ends lost 5 bases at V and 5 bases at J; junction bases unmatched: 11. Looked up from germline, CDR1 is MNHEY and CDR2 is SMNVEV (reference sequence). The CDR3, as DNA: TGTGCCAGCAGTCCCTTGTCGACAGGGGCCCACGAGCAGTACTTC. Its translation: CASSPLSTGAHEQYF.

This clonotype was counted a few times. The chain has TRBV29-1 and TRBJ2-3, with D perhaps matching TRBD2 (6 bases). Germline V gives CDR1 SQVTM, CDR2 ANQGSEA. The CDR3 is 13 amino acids. V lost 4 bases and J lost 3, with 11 bases in between. CDR3 coding DNA: TGCAGCGTTGGAGAGGCGGGGACAGATACGCAGTATTTT. It codes for CSVGEAGTDTQYF.

This clonotype was seen at least ten times. J is TRBJ1-1 and V is TRBV7-2; D not certain. Trimming left V 5 bases short and J 4 bases short, with 14 bases between. CDR3 length: 14 residues. Per the germline V gene, CDR1 is SGHTA and CDR2 is FQGNSA. CDR3: CASSPWTGVTEAFF. For the CDR3, the DNA is TGTGCCAGCAGCCCCTGGACTGGTGTCACTGAAGCTTTCTTT.

In its sample, this clonotype was seen many times. CDR3 loop: CASSWDTVNTEAFF. The CDR3 coding sequence is TGTGCCAGCAGTTGGGACACCGTTAACACTGAAGCTTTCTTT. This chain joins TRBV6-2 or TRBV6-3 and TRBJ1-1; D perhaps matches TRBD1 (6 bases). V lost 4 bases to trimming and J lost 2 bases, with 11 bases between them. The CDR3 runs to 14 residues. The germline V gene has CDR1 MNHEY and CDR2 SVGEGT.

This clonotype was counted between two and nine times. The chain uses TRBV12-5 and TRBJ1-1; D remains unclear. V was trimmed by 4 bases and J by 2 bases, leaving 8 bases between them. The CDR3 extends over 13 amino acids. Germline V gene lookup returns CDR1 LGHNT and CDR2 FRNRAP. CDR3 nucleotide sequence: TGTGCTAGTGGTTCTAGAATTAACACTGAAGCTTTCTTT. Encoded protein: CASGSRINTEAFF. The full variable domain, rest sourced from reference TRBV12-5 and TRBJ1-1, is DARVTQTPRHKVTEMGQEVTMRCQPILGHNTVFWYRQTMMQGLELLAYFRNRAPLDDSGMPKDRFSAEMPDATLATLKIQPSEPRDSAVYFCASGSRINTEAFFGQGTRLTVV.

The sample holds a few counts of this clonotype. The rearrangement links TRBV29-1 to TRBJ1-4, with a weak D call TRBD1 (6 bases). Germline-derived CDR1 and CDR2 are SQVTM and ANQGSEA. V lost 4 bases and J lost 8, with 11 bases in between. The CDR3 length is 12 residues. For the CDR3, the DNA is TGCAGCGTTGGGTCCCAGGGGGAAAAACTGTTTTTT. Its protein product is CSVGSQGEKLFF. The whole variable domain, remainder taken from reference TRBV29-1 and TRBJ1-4, is SAVISQKPSRDICQRGTSLTIQCQVDSQVTMMFWYRQQPGQSLTLIATANQGSEATYESGFVIDKFPISRPNLTFSTLTVSNMSPEDSSIYLCSVGSQGEKLFFGSGTQLSVL.

This clonotype appeared many times. The V gene is TRBV5-6, the J gene TRBJ2-3; no clear D. The CDR3 contains 13 residues. Germline V gene lookup returns CDR1 SGHDT and CDR2 YYEEEE. V was clipped by 3 bases and J by 4 bases, with 9 bases between them. In nucleotides, the CDR3 is TGTGCCAGCAGCTCCGATAGGGCAGATACGCAGTATTTT. It codes for CASSSDRADTQYF.

This clonotype was seen at least ten times. The V call is TRBV5-5, the J call TRBJ1-4; D not resolved. The CDR3 loop spans 13 amino acids. V was cut by 3 bases and J by 5 bases, with 8 bases left in between. Germline V CDR1 and CDR2: SGHKS, YYEKEE (reference sequence). CDR3 coding DNA: TGTGCCAGCAGCTCCCGGCTAAATGAAAAACTGTTTTTT. Its translation is CASSSRLNEKLFF.

This clonotype occurred many times. The chain is built from TRBV7-2 and TRBJ2-7; 9 nucleotides agree with TRBD2. Germline assignment: CDR1 SGHTA and CDR2 FQGNSA. The CDR3 is 16 amino acids. The ends lost 3 bases at V and 1 base at J; junction bases unmatched: 7. Written as DNA, the CDR3 is TGTGCCAGCAGCTTCGGTAGCGGGGGCCGTTCCTACGAGCAGTACTTC. It is translated as CASSFGSGGRSYEQYF.

The chain employs TRBV11-2 and TRBJ1-1, with D possibly TRBD1 on 5 matching bases. The CDR3 runs to 15 residues. Trimming pared 1 base from V and 5 bases from J, leaving 14 bases between. Germline-derived CDR1 and CDR2 are SGHAT and FQNNGV. CDR3 region: CASSLGSTWGTEAFF. The DNA of the CDR3 is TGTGCCAGCAGCTTAGGTTCCACGTGGGGGACTGAAGCTTTCTTT. Together with reference TRBV11-2 and TRBJ1-1, the CDR3 gives the full variable domain: EAGVAQSPRYKIIEKRQSVAFWCNPISGHATLYWYQQILGQGPKLLIQFQNNGVVDDSQLPKDRFSAERLKGVDSTLKIQPAKLEDSAVYLCASSLGSTWGTEAFFGQGTRLTVV.

With respect to this clonotype: Just one base apart from a much larger clone, this may be a read error. V is TRBV6-2 or TRBV6-3 and J is TRBJ2-2; no clear D. Per germline, CDR1 MNHEY and CDR2 SVGEGT. This CDR3 has 14 amino acids. The V end was cut by 5 bases, the J end by 5 bases, with 12 bases between. This chain's CDR3 is CASSPGSETGELFF. The CDR3 DNA reads as TGTGCCAGCAGTCCCGGCAGCGAAACCGGGGAGCTGTTTTTT.

There are many counts of this clonotype. The rearrangement links TRBV7-3 to TRBJ2-2; 7 nucleotides line up with TRBD1. V was clipped by 6 bases and J by 6 bases; unmatched bases: 4. The CDR3 runs 13 residues. Germline CDR1 is SGHTA and CDR2 is FQGTGA. Written as DNA, the CDR3 is TGTGCCAGCAGAGACAGGGTCCCCGGGGAGCTGTTTTTT. Translated: CASRDRVPGELFF.

In this sample, this clonotype turned up a few times. This chain uses TRBV20-1 with TRBJ1-2; 10 bases are shared with TRBD1. Germline CDR1 reads DFQATT; CDR2 reads SNEGSKA (reference sequence). Trimming cost V 3 bases and J 4 bases; bases outside gene matches: 11. This CDR3 is built from 16 residues. CDR3: CSARSTGQGVGYGYTF. In DNA form, the CDR3 reads TGCAGTGCTAGGAGTACAGGACAGGGGGTAGGCTATGGCTACACCTTC.

This clonotype occurred a few times. V usage is TRBV7-2 and J usage is TRBJ1-2, with D perhaps matching TRBD1 (5 bases). The germline gives CDR1 SGHTA, CDR2 FQGNSA. The CDR3 contains 15 residues. Trimming removed 2 bases from V and 4 bases from J, with 14 bases in between. As DNA, the CDR3 is TGTGCCAGCAGCTTAAACCAGGGCCCCACCTATGGCTACACCTTC. Protein sequence: CASSLNQGPTYGYTF.

The chain combines TRBV7-9 with TRBJ2-7, with D tentatively TRBD1 or TRBD2 (6 bases each). The V and J ends lost 2 bases and 6 bases respectively, with 17 bases between them. The CDR3 sequence is 15 residues long. Germline V gene lookup returns CDR1 SEHNR and CDR2 FQNEAQ (reference sequence). CDR3 residues: CASSLNVGGRTEQYF. CDR3 nucleotides: TGTGCCAGCAGCTTAAACGTGGGGGGCCGTACCGAGCAGTACTTC. The full variable domain, rest sourced from reference TRBV7-9 and TRBJ2-7, is DTGVSQNPRHKITKRGQNVTFRCDPISEHNRLYWYRQTLGQGPEFLTYFQNEAQLEKSRLLSDRFSAERPKGSFSTLEIQRTEQGDSAMYLCASSLNVGGRTEQYFGPGTRLTVT.